Described below is a single T cell receptor (beta chain) sequence and its context. The CDR3 contains 16 residues. The V segment lost 2 bases and the J segment 2 bases; nucleotides outside the gene matches: 5. CDR1 SGHTA and CDR2 FQGNSA come from the germline V gene. Using its own MiXCR run on the RT-PCR reads, TCRdb lists one record per CDR3 protein. The sample lists roughly 960,000 distinct CDR3 sequences; over 15% were seen once. This sample is drawn from a study of patients and donors after allogeneic stem cell transplantation. Input material: blood, either unsorted or a sorted T cell fraction (not recorded which). This clonotype originated in a human donor who was either an allogeneic HSCT recipient or a stem cell or donor lymphocyte infusion donor (not recorded which). It is not recorded whose cells these are; they may come from a transplant donor. The rearrangement uses TRBV7-2 and TRBJ2-3; 9 bases are a match to TRBD1. CDR3 loop: CASSLIWTGDTDTQYF. In DNA form, the CDR3 reads TGTGCCAGCAGCTTAATATGGACAGGGGACACAGATACGCAGTATTTT.